The clone carrying this T cell receptor beta chain was found a few times. Its antigen is unknown. This sample's time point: cycle 4 day 1 (C4D1), after five to seven weeks of nivolumab. Autologous stem cell transplantation was followed by relapse in every patient, and brentuximab vedotin exposure varied. Purification of CD4+ T cells from thawed PBMCs was achieved by magnetic negative selection. Assay used: immunoSEQ multiplex PCR; TCRdb lists only in-frame clones, some missing. Among approximately 20,000 clones, approximately 82% were seen once, and the ten largest hold 2.5% to 3%. Trimming took 4 bases from V and 7 from J, leaving 12 bases between them. The length of the CDR3 is 12 residues. CDR1 and CDR2 (germline): SGHRS, YFSETQ. These data belong to a study of PD-1 blockade in classical Hodgkin lymphoma. Findings and caveats of the study: Newly diagnosed patients were reported to exhibit reduced baseline TCR diversity relative to healthy donors. Researchers reported that CD4+ TCR diversity, though not CD8+, rose significantly by C4D1.

This receptor was obtained from a human donor with classical Hodgkin lymphoma. The J gene is TRBJ2-7, the V gene TRBV5-1; a weak D match, TRBD1 (6 bases). The starting material was CD4+ T cells from blood, obtained before the fourth cycle of nivolumab. DNA of the CDR3: TGCGCCAGCAGCAGGGACACGACGGAGCAGTACTTC. Protein sequence: CASSRDTTEQYF. The full variable domain, with the rest looked up from reference TRBV5-1 and TRBJ2-7, is KAGVTQTPRYLIKTRGQQVTLSCSPISGHRSVSWYQQTPGQGLQFLFEYFSETQRNKGNFPGRFSGRQFSNSRSEMNVSTLELGDSALYLCASSRDTTEQYFGPGTRLTVT.